This TCR beta chain was retrieved from a study of CD4 T cells in relation to SARS-CoV-2 and coronaviruses. Study context: TCR beta CDR3s were sequenced after approximately nine-day antigen culture of PBMCs.

CDR3 length: 12 amino acids. Germline V gene data show CDR1 as LNHDA and CDR2 as SQIVND (reference sequence). Concerning this clone itself: Its cognate antigen is unknown.

Naive and memory CD4+ T cells were separated from cryopreserved PBMCs. Sequencing used immunoSEQ multiplex PCR; TCRdb keeps in-frame clones, though not all of them. The table includes some 32,000 clones, under 80% detected once. The sequence was collected from an adult with COVID-19. This chain joins TRBV19 and TRBJ1-4, with 11 bases lining up with TRBD1. Material: memory CD4+ T cells from PBMCs, cultured in vitro. CDR3 sequence: CGDRGTNEKLFF. CDR3 nucleotide sequence: TGTGGGGACAGGGGGACTAATGAAAAACTGTTTTTT.